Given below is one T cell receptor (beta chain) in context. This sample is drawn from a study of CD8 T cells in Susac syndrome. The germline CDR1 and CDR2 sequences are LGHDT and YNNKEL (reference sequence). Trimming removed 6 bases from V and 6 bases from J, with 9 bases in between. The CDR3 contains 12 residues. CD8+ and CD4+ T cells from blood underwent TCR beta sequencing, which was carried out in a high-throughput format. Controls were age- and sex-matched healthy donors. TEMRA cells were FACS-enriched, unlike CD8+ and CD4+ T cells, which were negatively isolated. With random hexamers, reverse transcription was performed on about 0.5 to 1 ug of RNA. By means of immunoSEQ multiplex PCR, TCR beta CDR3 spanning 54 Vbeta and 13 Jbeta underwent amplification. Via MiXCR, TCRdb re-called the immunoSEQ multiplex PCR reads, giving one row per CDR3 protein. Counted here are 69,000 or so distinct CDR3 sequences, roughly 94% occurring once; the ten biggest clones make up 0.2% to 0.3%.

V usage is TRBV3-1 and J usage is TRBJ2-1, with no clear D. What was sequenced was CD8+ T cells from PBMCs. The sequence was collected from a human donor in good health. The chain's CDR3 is CASRDGLNEQFF. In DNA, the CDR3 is TGTGCCAGCAGAGACGGGCTCAATGAGCAGTTCTTC.